These T cell receptor beta chains were read from a single sample in a study of response to subunit inactivated influenza vaccine. TCRdb fed the RT-PCR reads into MiXCR, producing one record per CDR3 protein. The sample includes 630,000 or so distinct CDR3 sequences, around 14% of them seen just once. The sequences come from PBMCs from blood, collected roughly 13 days after vaccination. Receptors originate from a man between 50 and 59 years old who received an inactivated influenza vaccine. The CDR3 runs from the conserved cysteine through the conserved F or W. Each record gives: D gene, clone size, V gene, J gene, CDR3 protein, CDR3 DNA. A D gene is named only where the DNA matches it firmly. Only part of the rows carry a size: once, few, many, or a class if the clone is expanded.

.	few	TRBV7-2	TRBJ2-4	CASSRMSGGLGNIQYF	TGTGCCAGCAGCCGCATGTCGGGGGGCCTCGGAAACATTCAGTACTTC
.	once	TRBV4-2	TRBJ1-2	CASSILTGTYGYTF	TGTGCCAGCAGCATACTAACAGGGACCTATGGCTACACCTTC
.	.	TRBV4-2	TRBJ2-7	CASSRASSAYEQYF	TGTGCCAGCAGCCGGGCGTCTAGCGCCTACGAGCAGTACTTC
.	few	TRBV9	TRBJ2-2	CASSVEVRGGELFF	TGTGCCAGCAGCGTAGAAGTACGGGGCGGGGAGCTGTTTTTT
TRBD1	many	TRBV12-3/TRBV12-4	TRBJ1-5	CASKPGTAYSNQPQHF	TGTGCCAGCAAACCCGGGACAGCCTATAGCAATCAGCCCCAGCATTTT
.	.	TRBV6-6	TRBJ2-7	CASRPGSSYEQYF	TGTGCCAGCCGTCCAGGAAGCTCCTACGAGCAGTACTTC
.	.	TRBV7-3	TRBJ2-1	CTSSLILGSEQFF	TGTACCAGCAGCTTAATCTTGGGCTCTGAGCAGTTCTTC
.	.	TRBV20-1	TRBJ2-7	CSATQGFWAYEQYF	TGCAGTGCGACGCAGGGATTTTGGGCCTACGAGCAGTACTTC
TRBD1	few	TRBV20-1	TRBJ1-5	CSARVDGTGNQPQHF	TGCAGTGCTAGAGTAGATGGGACAGGCAATCAGCCCCAGCATTTT
.	few	TRBV20-1	TRBJ1-5	CSATDFLGPSNQPQHF	TGCAGTGCTACGGACTTCCTGGGCCCCAGCAATCAGCCCCAGCATTTT
.	.	TRBV4-1	TRBJ2-3	CASSQPFRDSTDTQYF	TGCGCCAGCAGCCAGCCATTCCGCGACAGCACAGATACGCAGTATTTT
.	few	TRBV3-1	TRBJ2-5	CASREGHQETQYF	TGTGCCAGCAGAGAAGGACACCAAGAGACCCAGTACTTC
.	few	TRBV6-2/TRBV6-3	TRBJ2-1	CASAIVNEQFF	TGTGCCAGCGCCATAGTCAATGAGCAGTTCTTC
.	.	TRBV20-1	TRBJ2-3	CSASGGTATQYF	TGCAGTGCTAGCGGGGGCACAGCTACGCAGTATTTT
TRBD2	many	TRBV7-6	TRBJ2-1	CASGPSGGANEQFF	TGTGCCAGCGGGCCTAGCGGGGGGGCCAATGAGCAGTTCTTC
.	few	TRBV28	TRBJ2-1	CASSFAGGNTYNEQFF	TGTGCCAGCAGTTTTGCAGGGGGGAATACCTACAATGAGCAGTTCTTC
.	few	TRBV29-1	TRBJ2-7	CSAAGASGYEQYF	TGCAGCGCGGCAGGGGCCTCGGGGTACGAGCAGTACTTC
.	few	TRBV4-3	TRBJ2-1	CASSPGYVSEQFF	TGCGCCAGCAGCCCAGGATATGTGAGTGAGCAGTTCTTC
TRBD2	few	TRBV6-1	TRBJ2-3	CASSEATSGTADTQYF	TGTGCCAGCAGTGAAGCGACTAGCGGGACGGCAGATACGCAGTATTTT
.	.	TRBV19	TRBJ1-5	CASSIRGASNQPQHF	TGTGCCAGTAGTATACGAGGGGCAAGCAATCAGCCCCAGCATTTT
TRBD1	few	TRBV12-3/TRBV12-4	TRBJ2-7	CASSFPGQGSYEQYF	TGTGCCAGCAGTTTCCCGGGACAGGGGTCCTACGAGCAGTACTTC
.	few	TRBV11-2	TRBJ2-1	CASSLIGPSLLRNEQFF	TGTGCCAGCAGCTTGATTGGGCCTAGCCTGTTAAGGAATGAGCAGTTCTTC
TRBD1	few	TRBV6-5	TRBJ1-1	CASSSRTGGWDTEAFF	TGTGCCAGCAGTTCAAGGACAGGGGGCTGGGACACTGAAGCTTTCTTT
TRBD1	many	TRBV29-1	TRBJ1-1	CSVDPTGLNTEAFF	TGCAGCGTTGACCCGACAGGGTTGAACACTGAAGCTTTCTTT
.	few	TRBV24-1	TRBJ2-7	CATSDKQAGTYEQYF	TGTGCCACCAGTGATAAACAAGCGGGTACCTACGAGCAGTACTTC
TRBD2	many	TRBV14	TRBJ2-2	CASSQDRLAGTGELFF	TGTGCCAGCAGCCAAGATAGACTAGCCGGAACCGGGGAGCTGTTTTTT
.	few	TRBV29-1	TRBJ2-3	CSVDVRGAHTDTQYF	TGCAGCGTTGACGTCAGGGGGGCTCACACAGATACGCAGTATTTT